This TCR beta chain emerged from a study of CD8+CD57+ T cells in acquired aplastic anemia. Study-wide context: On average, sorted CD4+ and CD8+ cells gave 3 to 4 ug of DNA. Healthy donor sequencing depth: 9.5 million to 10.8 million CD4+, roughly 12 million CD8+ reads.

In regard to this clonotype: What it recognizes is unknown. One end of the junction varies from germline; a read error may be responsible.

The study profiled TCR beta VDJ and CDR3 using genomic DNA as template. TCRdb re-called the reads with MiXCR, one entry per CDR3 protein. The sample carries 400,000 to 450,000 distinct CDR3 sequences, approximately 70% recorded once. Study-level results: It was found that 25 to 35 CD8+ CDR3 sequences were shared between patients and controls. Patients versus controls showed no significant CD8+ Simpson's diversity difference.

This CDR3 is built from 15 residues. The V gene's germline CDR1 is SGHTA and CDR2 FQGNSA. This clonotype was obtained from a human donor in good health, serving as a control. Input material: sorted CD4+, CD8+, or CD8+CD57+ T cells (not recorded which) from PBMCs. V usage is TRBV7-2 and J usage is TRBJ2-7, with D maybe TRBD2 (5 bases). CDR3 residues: CASSREPGERGEKYF. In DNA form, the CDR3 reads TGTGCCAGCAGCAGGGAGCCTGGGGAGAGAGGCGAGAAGTACTTC.